This TCR beta chain was sequenced for a study of T cell responses to AZD1222 COVID-19 vaccine. Points on this clone: Its antigen is as yet unknown.

The CDR3 sequence is 14 residues long. The germline CDR1 and CDR2 sequences are SGHNT and YYREEE (reference sequence). V shed 4 bases, J shed 9 bases, and the junction held 13 bases outside the gene matches. Generated by immunoSEQ multiplex PCR, the TCRdb table keeps only in-frame clones and is missing some. This repertoire shows approximately 150,000 clones, 88% found once; its top ten account for roughly 4%. General study points: Baseline testing showed seropositivity in only a handful of AZD1222 recipients. Most donors were white British and more were female, and clonal diversity was possibly underestimated.

The rearrangement joins TRBV5-4 to TRBJ2-7; 7 bases map to TRBD1. The sequence derives from an adult who received the AZD1222 COVID-19 vaccine. This specimen consisted of peripheral blood, obtained 28 days after the second AZD1222 dose. The DNA for the CDR3 is TGTGCCAGCAGCAGTCGGGACAGATCTCCGGGGCAGTACTTC. Translating gives CASSSRDRSPGQYF. The full variable domain, in which reference TRBV5-4 and TRBJ2-7 provide the parts outside the CDR3, is ETGVTQSPTHLIKTRGQQVTLRCSSQSGHNTVSWYQQALGQGPQFIFQYYREEENGRGNFPPRFSGLQFPNYSSELNVNALELDDSALYLCASSSRDRSPGQYFGPGTRLTVT.